Listed below are T cell receptor beta chains from one sample, sequenced in a study of immune heterogeneity within non-small cell lung tumors. TCRdb re-derived calls from the multiplex PCR reads in MiXCR, one entry per CDR3 protein. The sample consists of about 2,500 distinct CDR3 sequences, roughly 50% of them appearing once. Input material: lung tumor tissue. These receptors all stem from a man between 45 and 60 years old with non-small cell lung cancer. CDR3s include the opening cysteine and the closing phenylalanine or tryptophan. D genes are given only for firm matches. Clone size, where shown, is once, few, many, or a class for clones that have expanded.

J,V,D,size,DNA,CDR3
TRBJ1-1,TRBV6-1,-,few,TGTGCCAGCAGGCCACGACAGAGGGCCACTGAAGCTTTCTTT,CASRPRQRATEAFF
TRBJ2-1,TRBV2,TRBD2,once,TGTGCCAGCAGGGGATTAGCGGGACGCTCCTACAATGAGCAGTTCTTC,CASRGLAGRSYNEQFF
TRBJ2-2,TRBV5-1,-,-,TGCGCCAGCAGCACTGGCGGAGGGCCGGGAACCGGGGAGCTGTTTTTT,CASSTGGGPGTGELFF
TRBJ2-7,TRBV30,-,-,TGTGCCTGGAGCCCCCTACGGGGGGCCCTCTACGAGCAGTACTTC,CAWSPLRGALYEQYF
TRBJ1-6,TRBV28,-,-,TGTGCCAGCCGGGGGGGAGGGCCCCTCCACTTT,CASRGGGPLHF
TRBJ2-7,TRBV7-8,-,-,TGTGCCAGCAGCTTAGGGCAGGAATACGAGCAGTACTTC,CASSLGQEYEQYF
TRBJ2-6,TRBV28,-,few,TGTGCCAGCAGTTTTCCTTCCGGGGCCAACGTCCTGACTTTC,CASSFPSGANVLTF
TRBJ1-3,TRBV29-1,-,-,TGCAGCGTTGTATGGGGAGCTGGAAACACCATATATTTT,CSVVWGAGNTIYF
TRBJ2-7,TRBV2,TRBD2,-,TGTGCCAGCAGTGAAACCCTAGCGGTTGCCTACGAGCAGTACTTC,CASSETLAVAYEQYF
TRBJ2-7,TRBV6-1,TRBD2,-,TGTGCCAGCAGTAAAACTAGCGGGAGGGTCTATGAGCAGTACTTC,CASSKTSGRVYEQYF
TRBJ1-1,TRBV30,-,medium-sized,TGTGCCTTACCGGCAGGGGTGAACACTGAAGCTTTCTTT,CALPAGVNTEAFF
TRBJ1-2,TRBV6-1,-,-,TGTGCCAGCAGTGAAGCCTCTAACTATGGCTACACCTTC,CASSEASNYGYTF
TRBJ2-7,TRBV5-1,-,-,TGCGCCAGCAGCTTGGGAAGGACTCTCTACGAGCAGTACTTC,CASSLGRTLYEQYF
TRBJ2-2,TRBV28,-,medium-sized,TGTGCCAGCAGTTTCTTTAGACCGGACACCGGGGAGCTGTTTTTT,CASSFFRPDTGELFF
TRBJ2-7,TRBV14,TRBD2,-,TGTACCAGCAGCCAAGACGCCGGGACTAGTTATAACGAGCAGTACTTC,CTSSQDAGTSYNEQYF
TRBJ1-4,TRBV29-1,-,-,TGCAGCGTTGCGGCCGGGTCAACTGTGGGAACTAATGAAAAACTGTTTTTT,CSVAAGSTVGTNEKLFF
TRBJ1-1,TRBV10-3,-,-,TGTGCCATCAGTGAGTATGGACGCAACACTGAAGCTTTCTTT,CAISEYGRNTEAFF
TRBJ2-5,TRBV14,TRBD1,-,TGTGCCAGCAGCCAAAACCCGGGACAGAAAGAGACCCAGTACTTC,CASSQNPGQKETQYF
TRBJ2-3,TRBV7-8,-,-,TGTGCCAGCAGCTTGGGTGGGACAGATACGCAGTATTTT,CASSLGGTDTQYF
TRBJ1-1,TRBV12-3/TRBV12-4,TRBD1,few,TGTGCCAGCAGTTTAACCGGGACAGCCGTAGGCTTGAACACTGAAGCTTTCTTT,CASSLTGTAVGLNTEAFF
TRBJ2-3,TRBV9,-,few,TGTGCCAGCAGCGTAGGTTGGAGGGCAAGCACAGATACGCAGTATTTT,CASSVGWRASTDTQYF
TRBJ2-1,TRBV28,TRBD1,-,TGTGCCAGCAGTTTACTGAGCCAGGGGGAAGTTGAGCAGTTCTTC,CASSLLSQGEVEQFF
TRBJ2-7,TRBV7-2,-,medium-sized,TGTGCCAGCAGCTCTTTCGTAGGTGCCTACGAGCAGTACTTC,CASSSFVGAYEQYF
TRBJ2-7,TRBV6-1,TRBD1,once,TGTGCCAGCAGTGAAGAAGGGGACAGATACTACGAGCAGTACTTC,CASSEEGDRYYEQYF
TRBJ1-2,TRBV5-4,-,-,TGTGCCAGCAGCGACGGAGCCGGGGGCGATGTCAATGGCTACACCTTC,CASSDGAGGDVNGYTF
TRBJ1-2,TRBV20-1,-,-,TGCAGTGCTAGAACCGGGGTAAGCTATGGCTACACCTTC,CSARTGVSYGYTF
TRBJ2-3,TRBV12-3/TRBV12-4,-,-,TGTGCCAGCAGTCCAGTGGGTGGGGGCACAGATACGCAGTATTTT,CASSPVGGGTDTQYF
TRBJ2-3,TRBV6-4,-,-,TGTGCCAGCAGTGCTCAAAAGGGGGACACGCAGTATTTT,CASSAQKGDTQYF
TRBJ1-1,TRBV28,-,few,TGTGCCATCCTTGGCAGGTACACTGAAGCTTTCTTT,CAILGRYTEAFF
TRBJ2-1,TRBV19,-,-,TGTGCCAGTAGTATAGGAGACAATGAGCAGTTCTTC,CASSIGDNEQFF
TRBJ1-2,TRBV6-1,TRBD1,medium-sized,TGTGCCAGCAGTTATGGGACAGGGATCTCCGGCGGCTACACCTTC,CASSYGTGISGGYTF
TRBJ1-1,TRBV28,-,-,TGTGCCAGCAGGGAATCGGGGTCGGGAACTGAAGCTTTCTTT,CASRESGSGTEAFF
TRBJ1-1,TRBV29-1,TRBD1,-,TGCAGCGTTGAAGCGGCGGGACAGAGCCCGAACACTGAAGCTTTCTTT,CSVEAAGQSPNTEAFF
TRBJ2-7,TRBV2,TRBD2,-,TGTGCCAGCAGTGAGGCTAGCGGCCGCTCCTACGAGCAGTACTTC,CASSEASGRSYEQYF
TRBJ1-2,TRBV7-9,-,medium-sized,TGTGCCAGCAGCTACCCGACGACAGTAGCTAACTATGGCTACACCTTC,CASSYPTTVANYGYTF
TRBJ2-7,TRBV10-3,TRBD2,medium-sized,TGTGCCATTAGCGGGAGGGGGAGCGACGAGCAGTACTTC,CAISGRGSDEQYF
TRBJ2-7,TRBV11-3,TRBD1,-,TGTGCCAGCAGCCCCGGACAGGGTTCCTACGAGCAGTACTTC,CASSPGQGSYEQYF
TRBJ1-4,TRBV30,-,medium-sized,TGTGCCTGGAGTTTGGGACACGAAGATAATGAAAAACTGTTTTTT,CAWSLGHEDNEKLFF
TRBJ2-7,TRBV6-1,TRBD1,-,TGTGCCAGCAGCCCAAGGGACAGTTTTGGGAACGAGCAGTACTTC,CASSPRDSFGNEQYF
TRBJ2-1,TRBV20-1,TRBD2,-,TGCAGTGCCATGACTAGCGGGAGAGATGGCGATGAGCAGTTCTTC,CSAMTSGRDGDEQFF
TRBJ2-7,TRBV29-1,-,few,TGCAGCGTCCAAGCTAGCTACGGACTCGCCAGCGAGCAGTACTTC,CSVQASYGLASEQYF
TRBJ1-1,TRBV6-2/TRBV6-3,-,-,TGTGCCAGCAGTTACAATCGGTTGAACACTGAAGCTTTCTTT,CASSYNRLNTEAFF
TRBJ1-5,TRBV5-4,TRBD1,-,TGTGCCAGCAGCTTGGGAGGACAGGGGAGCAATCAGCCCCAGCATTTT,CASSLGGQGSNQPQHF
TRBJ2-7,TRBV24-1,-,-,TGTGCCACCATTTCAGGGCAGGGCCTCGAGCAGTACTTC,CATISGQGLEQYF
TRBJ2-7,TRBV28,TRBD1,medium-sized,TGTGCCAGCAGTTTAAACAGGGGCGACGAGCAGTACTTC,CASSLNRGDEQYF
TRBJ1-6,TRBV3-1,-,few,TGTGCCAGCAGCCAGCGGGGGGACAATTCACCCCTCCACTTT,CASSQRGDNSPLHF
TRBJ2-7,TRBV12-3/TRBV12-4,-,-,TGTGCCAGCAGTTCCGGGTTCCGGGACCGGTCCTACGAGCAGTACTTC,CASSSGFRDRSYEQYF